This T cell receptor (beta chain) was identified during a study of metastatic and nonmetastatic thyroid tumors. Study-level results: Within blood and tumor, benign nodules reportedly had significantly lower TCR beta diversity than malignant thyroid tumors did.

The length of the CDR3 is 16 residues. V gave up 3 bases and J gave up 3 bases; unmatched junction bases: 8. Germline CDR1 and CDR2: LNHDA and SQIVND (reference sequence). TCRdb used MiXCR to call clones anew from the PCR reads. The sample shows about 38,000 clones, around 43% of them seen only once. Note on this clone: Its antigen is not known.

Before thyroid surgery, none of the patients had received any treatment. This chain connects TRBV19 to TRBJ1-5, with TRBD1 identical over 7 bases. The sequence derives from a male donor with papillary thyroid cancer or a benign thyroid nodule (not recorded which). Some clones in this sample may be carry-over from other donors' samples. The sample was tumor tissue. DNA of the CDR3: TGTGCCAGTAGTATCTGGGGACAGAGTTACAATCAGCCCCAGCATTTT. Translating gives CASSIWGQSYNQPQHF. Filled out from reference TRBV19 and TRBJ1-5, the complete variable domain reads DGGITQSPKYLFRKEGQNVTLSCEQNLNHDAMYWYRQDPGQGLRLIYYSQIVNDFQKGDIAEGYSVSREKKESFPLTVTSAQKNPTAFYLCASSIWGQSYNQPQHFGDGTRLSIL.